This T cell receptor beta chain was identified during a study of blood T cell repertoires in COVID-19 (dated by TCRdb to the early 2020s). Describing the broader study: The collaborator samples originated in the United States, Italy and Spain and spanned the acute and convalescent phases of COVID-19. The prospective study material was composed of cDNA or gDNA derived from T cells, B-cell-depleted T cells, or PBMCs. The dataset comprised deeply sampled blood TCRbeta repertoires from subjects exposed to, actively infected with, or recovered from COVID-19. The repertoires were released in a freely available public database meant as a resource for research on the immune response to SARS-CoV-2. The samples were drawn from the first 160 participants of the ongoing ImmuneRACE study and from roughly 1,300 subjects provided by 6 global collaborators. Sample metadata almost always included a de-identified subject ID, COVID-19 status, age in years and sex. Where available, HLA class I and class II types were taken from metadata supplied by the sample provider and were not determined by assay-based typing. Points the paper makes about the study in general: Clinical and demographic metadata were provided uncurated, with the amount varying by source and participant.

V trim: 5 bases; J trim: 2 bases; unmatched bases: 2. Reading from cysteine to phenylalanine, the CDR3 counts 16 amino acids. The sequence is cut down to CDR3 DNA, 48 bases in frame from base 1. CDR1 and CDR2 (SGHVS, FNYEAQ) derive from the germline V gene. On this clone itself: Its target antigen remains unknown. No quality values exist for individual bases; no much larger clone is one base distant.

Each collaborating institution followed its own protocols to collect whole blood in K2EDTA tubes. For TCRbeta analysis, collaborators shipped samples in one of three forms: frozen whole blood, isolated PBMCs, or DNA extracted from either of those sample types. TCRbeta CDR3 regions were amplified from genomic DNA by means of the immunoSEQ Assay, a bias-controlled multiplex PCR. Processing in the source paper ran as follows. Nucleated cell counts per sample were estimated from amplification of reference gene primers within the assay. To quantify the absolute abundance of each unique TCRbeta CDR3 rearrangement, sequence reads were collapsed and filtered. For each sample, productive Simpson clonality was calculated as the square root of Simpson's diversity index over productive rearrangements. TCRdb retrieved this table from immuneACCESS and kept in-frame rearrangements only. Not all clones are present; in checked studies, unresolved V genes account for under half, and no reason is known for the remainder. V, J and clone size derive from that table, while D and trimming were established from the DNA sequence. Present in this sample are tens of thousands of clones, approximately 92% of which were seen just once. The ten largest clones represent almost 8% of the sample.

The TCR was taken from a human donor in a cohort sampled during active COVID-19. The rearranged segments are TRBV7-6 and TRBJ2-2; 13 bases in the middle match TRBD2. Input material: peripheral blood. The bases read TGTGCCAGCAGCCGACTAGCGGGGGGTAACACCGGGGAGCTGTTTTTT. Translated, it gives CASSRLAGGNTGELFF.